The rows below give T cell receptor beta chains drawn from one sample of a study of blood T cell repertoires in COVID-19. Profiling relied on immunoSEQ multiplex PCR, and the TCRdb table lists in-frame clones only, not all of them. The sample includes more than 250,000 clones, about 85% of them seen just once. Sample: PBMCs or T cells enriched from blood (not recorded which). These receptors were taken from a woman younger than 45 who had recovered from COVID-19. Each CDR3 is given with its conserved first and last residue. The D gene is left open where the match is weak. The size field is filled for only some rows; it gives once, few, many or a size class.

J gene | V gene | clone size | D gene | CDR3 DNA | CDR3 protein
TRBJ1-6 | TRBV27 | NA | TRBD1 | TGTGCCAGCAGTCTGACAGGGGAGTATTCACCCCTCCACTTT | CASSLTGEYSPLHF
TRBJ2-7 | TRBV7-9 | NA | NA | TGTGCCAGCAGCACCCGAGAAGGAGAGGAGCAGTACTTC | CASSTREGEEQYF
TRBJ1-5 | TRBV24-1 | NA | NA | TGTGCCACCAGTGAAGGTGACAGTAATCAGCCCCAGCATTTT | CATSEGDSNQPQHF
TRBJ1-1 | TRBV11-2 | NA | NA | TGTGCCAGCAGCCCCACACAGAGAGTTGAAGCTTTCTTT | CASSPTQRVEAFF
TRBJ1-6 | TRBV27 | once | NA | TGTGCCAGCAGGATGTTGGGTGACAGGAGTCTTTGGATATCACCCCTCCACTTT | CASRMLGDRSLWISPLHF
TRBJ2-6 | TRBV2 | NA | NA | TGTGCCAGCGCGAGCTCTGGGGCCAACGTCCTGACTTTC | CASASSGANVLTF
TRBJ1-5 | TRBV5-5 | NA | TRBD1 | TGTGCCAGCAGCCAAAGGACAGGGGAGGAACAGCCCCAGCATTTT | CASSQRTGEEQPQHF
TRBJ2-4 | TRBV7-2 | NA | TRBD2 | TGTGCCAGCAGCTTAGGGACTAGCGGGGGGCCACTCTTC | CASSLGTSGGPLF
TRBJ1-6 | TRBV27 | NA | NA | TGTGCCAGCAGGGACAGTCTTTTATCCTATAATTCACCCCTCCACTTT | CASRDSLLSYNSPLHF
TRBJ2-2 | TRBV29-1 | NA | TRBD1 | TGCAGCGTTGATGACCACGGGACAGCGAACACCGGGGAGCTGTTTTTT | CSVDDHGTANTGELFF